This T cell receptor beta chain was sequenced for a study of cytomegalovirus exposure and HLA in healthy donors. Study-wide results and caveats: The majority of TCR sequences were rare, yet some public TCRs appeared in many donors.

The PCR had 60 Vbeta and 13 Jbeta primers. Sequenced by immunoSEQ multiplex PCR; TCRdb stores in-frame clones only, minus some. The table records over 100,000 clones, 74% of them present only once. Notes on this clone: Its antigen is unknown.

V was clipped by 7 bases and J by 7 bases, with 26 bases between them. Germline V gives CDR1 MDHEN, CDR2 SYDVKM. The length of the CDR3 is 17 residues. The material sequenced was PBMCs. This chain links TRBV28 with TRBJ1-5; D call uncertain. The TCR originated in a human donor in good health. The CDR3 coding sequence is TGTGCCAGCATCCCCAAATCGGCCGGCGGGGTAGGCCAGCCCCAGCATTTT. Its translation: CASIPKSAGGVGQPQHF.